The rows below give T cell receptor beta chains drawn from one sample of a study of cytomegalovirus exposure and HLA in healthy donors. Sequenced by immunoSEQ multiplex PCR; TCRdb stores in-frame clones only, minus some. The data contain roughly 200,000 clones, less than 90% of them singletons. The specimen sequenced was PBMCs. All receptors come from a man aged 45-65 years in good health and CMV-seronegative. Each CDR3 is given with its conserved first and last residue. The order of the fields is clone size, CDR3 length, J gene, V gene, D gene, CDR3 DNA, CDR3 protein. A D gene is named only where the DNA matches it firmly. Expanded clones are given a class, and other clones once, few, many or no size at all.

>once|14|TRBJ1-1|TRBV6-5|-
TGTGCCAGCAGTTCAGTTAAAATGAACACTGAAGCTTTCTTT
CASSSVKMNTEAFF
>few|15|TRBJ2-1|TRBV4-3|-
TGCGCCAGCAGCGCTGTAAGGGGCAGCTACAATGAGCAGTTCTTC
CASSAVRGSYNEQFF
>-|13|TRBJ2-7|TRBV12-1|-
TGTGCCAGCAGCCCCCCCCCGGGAGGCGAGCAGTACTTC
CASSPPPGGEQYF
>-|14|TRBJ1-5|TRBV5-4|-
TGTGCCAGCAGCTTGCAGGGCGGGGGCCAGCCCCAGCATTTT
CASSLQGGGQPQHF
>-|14|TRBJ2-1|TRBV29-1|TRBD1
TGCAGCGTTGAACGGGACAGGGGATATGTTGAGCAGTTCTTC
CSVERDRGYVEQFF
>-|11|TRBJ1-2|TRBV7-9|-
TGTTCCAGCAGCTCAGGATATGGCTACACCTTC
CSSSSGYGYTF
>-|12|TRBJ2-1|TRBV28|TRBD2
TGTGCCACCGGGACTAGCGGGGGTGAGCAGTTCTTC
CATGTSGGEQFF
>-|15|TRBJ2-1|TRBV5-8|-
TGTGCCAGCTTGAAGGGGGGGAGCTCCTACAATGAGCAGTTCTTC
CASLKGGSSYNEQFF
>-|13|TRBJ2-4|TRBV11-2|TRBD2
TGTGCCAGCAGCTTCAGCGGGGAAAACATTCAGTACTTC
CASSFSGENIQYF
>once|15|TRBJ2-7|TRBV28|-
TGTGCCAGCAGTTACACAAACCAGGGGTCTAACGAGCAGTACTTC
CASSYTNQGSNEQYF
>-|13|TRBJ1-1|TRBV18|-
TGTGCCAGCTGGGGAGTAGGACACACTGAAGCTTTCTTT
CASWGVGHTEAFF
>few|13|TRBJ2-2|TRBV7-2|-
TGTGCCAGCAGCCCTAGACTGTCCGGGGAGCTGTTTTTT
CASSPRLSGELFF
>once|13|TRBJ2-1|TRBV7-2|TRBD1
TGTGCCAGCAGCCCAGGACAGGGCAATGAGCAGTTCTTC
CASSPGQGNEQFF
>-|13|TRBJ1-1|TRBV7-9|-
TGTGCCAGCAGCCGAGGGGGGAACACTGAAGCTTTCTTT
CASSRGGNTEAFF
>-|17|TRBJ2-5|TRBV5-1|TRBD2
TGCGCCAGCAGCCATCCGGCTAGCGGGGGCTGGAGAGAGACCCAGTACTTC
CASSHPASGGWRETQYF
>-|15|TRBJ2-1|TRBV28|-
TGTGCCAGCAGTGCCGGGACTTCAAGAATTGATGAGCAGTTCTTC
CASSAGTSRIDEQFF
>-|14|TRBJ1-1|TRBV11-2|TRBD1
TGTGCCAGCAGCTTGACAGGGATGAACACTGAAGCTTTCTTT
CASSLTGMNTEAFF
>-|15|TRBJ2-3|TRBV7-2|TRBD2
TGTGCCAGCAGAGATAGCGGGGGTTACCTGGGTACGCAGTATTTT
CASRDSGGYLGTQYF
>-|16|TRBJ2-3|TRBV28|TRBD2
TGTGCCAGCAGTACAGCTAGCGGGACTAGCACAGATACGCAGTATTTT
CASSTASGTSTDTQYF
>-|16|TRBJ2-1|TRBV9|TRBD1
TGTGCCAGCAGCGCTAAGGGGACAGATGATTACAATGAGCAGTTCTTC
CASSAKGTDDYNEQFF
>-|15|TRBJ1-1|TRBV11-3|-
TGTGCCAGCACTTTTAAAGCGGAGGGCTGGACTGAAGCTTTCTTT
CASTFKAEGWTEAFF
>-|15|TRBJ2-2|TRBV7-2|-
TGTGCCAGCAGCCGTAGCGCAACGAACACCGGGGAGCTGTTTTTT
CASSRSATNTGELFF
>-|15|TRBJ1-5|TRBV4-3|-
TGCGCCAGCAGCCTGACACCTTATAGCAATCAGCCCCAGCATTTT
CASSLTPYSNQPQHF
>-|15|TRBJ2-5|TRBV6-6|TRBD2
TGTGCCAGCAGACCGAGACTAGCGGGGGAAGAGACCCAGTACTTC
CASRPRLAGEETQYF
>-|10|TRBJ1-3|TRBV19|-
TGTGCCAGTAAAGGGGACACCATATATTTT
CASKGDTIYF
>-|13|TRBJ2-7|TRBV18|TRBD1
TGTGCCAGCTCGTGGGGACAGGGCTACGAGCAGTACTTC
CASSWGQGYEQYF